Listed below are T cell receptor beta chains from one sample, sequenced in a study of shared clonotypes between healthy human individuals. Only in-frame clones appear in the TCRdb table, and some are missing; sequencing was by immunoSEQ multiplex PCR. The table includes some 1,100,000 clones, 75% to 85% detected once. The sequenced sample was memory CD4+ T cells from PBMCs. The receptors here all came from a young man in good health. Some clones in this sample may be carry-over from other donors' samples. Each CDR3 is given with its conserved first and last residue. A D gene is named only where the DNA matches it firmly. Size is omitted from some rows. Given values are once, few, many or a class for expanded clones.

size: .
V: TRBV30
J: TRBJ2-3
D: .
CDR3: CAQGYSGTDTQYF
DNA: TGTGCCCAGGGGTACAGCGGCACAGATACGCAGTATTTT

size: .
V: TRBV25-1
J: TRBJ2-7
D: .
CDR3: CASSLFYEQYF
DNA: TGTGCCAGCAGCCTCTTCTACGAGCAGTACTTC

size: .
V: TRBV30
J: TRBJ1-5
D: .
CDR3: CAWSLLGGSNQPQHF
DNA: TGTGCCTGGAGTCTGTTGGGAGGTAGCAATCAGCCCCAGCATTTT

size: few
V: TRBV5-4
J: TRBJ1-3
D: TRBD1
CDR3: CASSKDRAAGNTIYF
DNA: TGTGCCAGCAGCAAAGACAGGGCAGCTGGAAACACCATATATTTT

size: .
V: TRBV6-5
J: TRBJ2-1
D: TRBD2
CDR3: CASSRTSGSYHEQFF
DNA: TGTGCCAGCAGTCGGACTAGCGGGAGTTATCATGAGCAGTTCTTC

size: .
V: TRBV27
J: TRBJ1-4
D: .
CDR3: CASSLSAGPSKLFF
DNA: TGTGCCAGCAGTTTATCTGCGGGACCCTCAAAACTGTTTTTT

size: .
V: TRBV2
J: TRBJ2-1
D: TRBD2
CDR3: CASSDGLAAYNEQFF
DNA: TGTGCCAGCAGTGATGGTCTAGCGGCCTACAATGAGCAGTTCTTC

size: once
V: TRBV5-1
J: TRBJ2-1
D: TRBD2
CDR3: CASSPARTSGRNEQFF
DNA: TGCGCCAGCAGCCCAGCCCGGACTAGCGGGAGAAATGAGCAGTTCTTC

size: .
V: TRBV29-1
J: TRBJ1-2
D: .
CDR3: CSVDLQNYGYTF
DNA: TGCAGCGTTGACCTACAGAACTATGGCTACACCTTC

size: .
V: TRBV7-2
J: TRBJ2-7
D: TRBD2
CDR3: CASSARLAGSYEQYF
DNA: TGTGCCAGCAGCGCCAGACTAGCGGGTTCCTACGAGCAGTACTTC

size: .
V: TRBV7-3
J: TRBJ2-2
D: .
CDR3: CASSLTSARHIMNTGELFF
DNA: TGTGCCAGCAGCTTAACGTCGGCGAGACACATTATGAACACCGGGGAGCTGTTTTTT

size: .
V: TRBV5-1
J: TRBJ2-2
D: .
CDR3: CASSLIQGGTGELFF
DNA: TGCGCCAGCAGCTTGATTCAGGGGGGCACCGGGGAGCTGTTTTTT

size: .
V: TRBV18
J: TRBJ1-1
D: TRBD1
CDR3: CASSKETGGVTEAFF
DNA: TGTGCCAGCTCCAAAGAGACAGGGGGCGTCACTGAAGCTTTCTTT

size: .
V: TRBV7-8
J: TRBJ2-2
D: .
CDR3: CASSFTTDSLELFF
DNA: TGTGCCAGCAGCTTCACAACAGACTCTTTGGAGCTGTTTTTT

size: .
V: TRBV9
J: TRBJ1-1
D: .
CDR3: CASSVATAGEAFF
DNA: TGTGCCAGCAGCGTAGCTACCGCGGGTGAAGCTTTCTTT

size: .
V: TRBV7-9
J: TRBJ1-1
D: .
CDR3: CASSLGQGPAEAFF
DNA: TGTGCCAGCAGCTTAGGGCAAGGGCCGGCTGAAGCTTTCTTT

size: .
V: TRBV2
J: TRBJ2-2
D: TRBD1
CDR3: CASRSDRAGVTGELFF
DNA: TGTGCCAGCAGATCGGACAGGGCCGGGGTGACCGGGGAGCTGTTTTTT

size: .
V: TRBV5-4
J: TRBJ2-3
D: TRBD2
CDR3: CASSPRTSGSTDTQYF
DNA: TGTGCCAGCAGCCCGAGGACTAGCGGAAGCACAGATACGCAGTATTTT

size: .
V: TRBV27
J: TRBJ2-5
D: TRBD1
CDR3: CASSPLPSRQGGETQYF
DNA: TGTGCCAGCAGTCCCCTCCCAAGCAGACAGGGCGGAGAGACCCAGTACTTC

size: .
V: TRBV18
J: TRBJ2-7
D: .
CDR3: CASSQQGGGREQYF
DNA: TGTGCCAGCTCACAGCAGGGCGGGGGCCGCGAGCAGTACTTC

size: once
V: TRBV7-2
J: TRBJ2-3
D: .
CDR3: CASSRGARDTQYF
DNA: TGTGCCAGCAGCCGGGGGGCTCGGGATACGCAGTATTTT

size: .
V: TRBV27
J: TRBJ2-7
D: .
CDR3: CASSRVGAYEQYF
DNA: TGTGCCAGCAGCCGGGTGGGGGCCTACGAGCAGTACTTC

size: .
V: TRBV10-3
J: TRBJ2-2
D: TRBD2
CDR3: CAISEPPAGGPRELFF
DNA: TGTGCCATCAGTGAGCCGCCGGCGGGAGGGCCCCGGGAGCTGTTTTTT

size: .
V: TRBV5-1
J: TRBJ2-2
D: .
CDR3: CASSLGWGRPNTGELFF
DNA: TGCGCCAGCAGCTTGGGTTGGGGGAGACCGAACACCGGGGAGCTGTTTTTT

size: .
V: TRBV9
J: TRBJ2-2
D: TRBD2
CDR3: CASSVDPSGGTKLFF
DNA: TGTGCCAGCAGCGTAGACCCTAGCGGGGGGACCAAGCTGTTTTTT

size: .
V: TRBV21-1
J: TRBJ1-2
D: .
CDR3: CASRPRDRVWVYTF
DNA: TGTGCCAGCAGACCCCGGGACAGGGTTTGGGTCTACACCTTC

size: .
V: TRBV19
J: TRBJ1-2
D: .
CDR3: CASSSTAGPGYTF
DNA: TGTGCCAGTAGTTCTACAGCGGGGCCCGGCTACACCTTC

size: .
V: TRBV5-1
J: TRBJ2-5
D: TRBD2
CDR3: CASSPGGLAGVETQYF
DNA: TGCGCCAGCAGCCCTGGAGGACTAGCGGGAGTGGAGACCCAGTACTTC

size: .
V: TRBV29-1
J: TRBJ1-1
D: TRBD1
CDR3: CSGSDRALNTEAFF
DNA: TGCAGCGGATCCGACAGGGCCTTAAACACTGAAGCTTTCTTT

size: .
V: TRBV30
J: TRBJ1-1
D: .
CDR3: CAWRPVTEAFF
DNA: TGTGCCTGGAGACCCGTCACTGAAGCTTTCTTT

size: .
V: TRBV28
J: TRBJ1-1
D: .
CDR3: CASSETGTVNTEAFF
DNA: TGTGCCAGCAGTGAAACCGGGACGGTGAACACTGAAGCTTTCTTT

size: .
V: TRBV30
J: TRBJ2-4
D: TRBD2
CDR3: CAGAGGPDIQYF
DNA: TGTGCCGGAGCGGGAGGGCCTGACATTCAGTACTTC

size: .
V: TRBV6-9
J: TRBJ1-5
D: .
CDR3: CASTAGFNQPQHF
DNA: TGTGCCAGCACCGCAGGGTTCAATCAGCCCCAGCATTTT

size: .
V: TRBV13
J: TRBJ2-7
D: .
CDR3: CASSRGRGFLEQYF
DNA: TGTGCCAGCTCGCGGGGGCGCGGCTTTCTTGAGCAGTACTTC

size: once
V: TRBV2
J: TRBJ1-4
D: TRBD1
CDR3: CASGDSTNEKLFF
DNA: TGTGCCAGCGGGGACAGCACTAATGAAAAACTGTTTTTT

size: .
V: TRBV28
J: TRBJ2-2
D: TRBD1
CDR3: CASSSPRTGSGAGELFF
DNA: TGTGCCAGCAGTTCCCCAAGGACAGGGTCCGGAGCCGGGGAGCTGTTTTTT

size: few
V: TRBV5-8
J: TRBJ2-3
D: .
CDR3: CASSFLTGYTDTQYF
DNA: TGTGCCAGCAGCTTTTTGACAGGATACACAGATACGCAGTATTTT

size: .
V: TRBV18
J: TRBJ1-2
D: .
CDR3: CASSPAGDYGYTF
DNA: TGTGCCAGCTCACCAGCAGGGGACTATGGCTACACCTTC

size: .
V: TRBV5-4
J: TRBJ2-1
D: TRBD2
CDR3: CASSLPGLAYNEQFF
DNA: TGTGCCAGCAGCTTGCCCGGACTAGCCTACAATGAGCAGTTCTTC

size: .
V: TRBV19
J: TRBJ2-5
D: .
CDR3: CASSTRNQNPRETQYF
DNA: TGTGCCAGTAGTACCCGGAACCAGAACCCCAGAGAGACCCAGTACTTC

size: .
V: TRBV7-2
J: TRBJ2-5
D: TRBD1
CDR3: CASSWDSREETQYF
DNA: TGTGCCAGCAGCTGGGACAGTAGGGAAGAGACCCAGTACTTC

size: once
V: TRBV20-1
J: TRBJ2-7
D: .
CDR3: CSVGKAYEQYF
DNA: TGCAGTGTTGGTAAAGCCTACGAGCAGTACTTC